This T cell receptor (beta chain) was found in a study of glioma-infiltrating T cells. Amplification of TCR alpha and beta CDR3 regions from RNA used iRepertoire nested multiplex PCR. TCRdb re-called the multiplex PCR reads with MiXCR, one entry per CDR3 protein. The sample carries about 190,000 distinct CDR3 sequences, around 30% recorded once. Germline assignment: CDR1 SGHNT and CDR2 YYREEE (reference sequence). CDR3 length equals 15 residues. Unmatched junction bases numbered 7, after V lost 4 bases and J lost 2 bases. V is TRBV5-4 and J is TRBJ2-7, with TRBD2 matching over 9 bases. Sequencing was carried out using glioma tissue, nonneoplastic brain tissue, or PBMCs (not recorded which). This TCR was sampled from a human donor with low-grade glioma or glioblastoma, undergoing nonglioma brain surgery, or in good health (not recorded which). The CDR3 sequence: CASSAGTSRAYEQYF. The CDR3 nucleotides are TGTGCCAGCAGCGCCGGGACTAGCAGAGCCTACGAGCAGTACTTC.